The sequence of this T cell receptor (beta chain) was determined in a study of shared clonotypes between healthy human individuals. Study observations and caveats: Sampling was confined to blood; repertoires within tissues likely differ. Naive subsets typically showed greater estimated richness than memory subsets. Non-shared clonotypes were found to have lower generation probabilities than the clonotypes that were shared by all four of the sorted-subset donors. At large depth, rarefaction still showed sorted-subset sequencing to be incomplete.

Germline assignment: CDR1 MDHEN and CDR2 SYDVKM. The CDR3 consists of 13 residues. Trimming removed 6 bases at V and 4 bases at J, with 10 bases between. Profiled with immunoSEQ multiplex PCR; TCRdb holds only in-frame clones, not every one. The sample consists of around 700,000 clones, 55% to 85% of them appearing once. As to this clone: Its antigen is unidentified.

This chain uses TRBV28 with TRBJ1-3; D possibly corresponds to TRBD1 (5 bases). Sequences were obtained from memory CD4+ T cells sorted from blood. Documented subset: CD45RA-negative fraction. The TCR comes from a woman younger than 45 in good health. In DNA form, the CDR3 reads TGTGCCAGCAGCCTGACAGACGGAAACACCATATATTTT. This gives the protein CASSLTDGNTIYF.